This TCR beta chain was identified during a study of control samples from healthy donors and cancer patients (dated by TCRdb to between 2020 and 2021). To note about this clone: The specificity of this receptor is unknown. No much larger clone exists at a distance of one base, and base qualities are not known.

From a lookup of the germline V gene (reference sequence), CDR1 and CDR2 are LNHDA and SQIVND. V is clipped by 2 bases and J by 4 bases, and the sequence between their germline boundaries is 19 bases long. Including cysteine and phenylalanine, the CDR3 has 17 amino acids. The DNA shown is the 51-base CDR3, in frame from base 1. Library creation used the immunoSEQ multiplex PCR assay. TCRdb re-hosts the immuneACCESS table, in-frame sequences only. Its copies lack some clones; in the studies checked, an unresolved V gene accounts for under half of them, and the cause for the rest is not known. The sample has 93,000 or so clones on record, approximately 90% of them singletons. Under 20% of the sample is held by the ten biggest clonotypes.

The TCR sequence derives from a man aged 55 to 70 with lung cancer. Sequenced sample: PBMCs. The sequence is built from TRBV19 and TRBJ2-3; the D gene remains uncertain. The bases are TGTGCCAGTAGTATAATCCCTACCAGTACTTGGGCAGATACGCAGTATTTT. Its product reads: CASSIIPTSTWADTQYF.